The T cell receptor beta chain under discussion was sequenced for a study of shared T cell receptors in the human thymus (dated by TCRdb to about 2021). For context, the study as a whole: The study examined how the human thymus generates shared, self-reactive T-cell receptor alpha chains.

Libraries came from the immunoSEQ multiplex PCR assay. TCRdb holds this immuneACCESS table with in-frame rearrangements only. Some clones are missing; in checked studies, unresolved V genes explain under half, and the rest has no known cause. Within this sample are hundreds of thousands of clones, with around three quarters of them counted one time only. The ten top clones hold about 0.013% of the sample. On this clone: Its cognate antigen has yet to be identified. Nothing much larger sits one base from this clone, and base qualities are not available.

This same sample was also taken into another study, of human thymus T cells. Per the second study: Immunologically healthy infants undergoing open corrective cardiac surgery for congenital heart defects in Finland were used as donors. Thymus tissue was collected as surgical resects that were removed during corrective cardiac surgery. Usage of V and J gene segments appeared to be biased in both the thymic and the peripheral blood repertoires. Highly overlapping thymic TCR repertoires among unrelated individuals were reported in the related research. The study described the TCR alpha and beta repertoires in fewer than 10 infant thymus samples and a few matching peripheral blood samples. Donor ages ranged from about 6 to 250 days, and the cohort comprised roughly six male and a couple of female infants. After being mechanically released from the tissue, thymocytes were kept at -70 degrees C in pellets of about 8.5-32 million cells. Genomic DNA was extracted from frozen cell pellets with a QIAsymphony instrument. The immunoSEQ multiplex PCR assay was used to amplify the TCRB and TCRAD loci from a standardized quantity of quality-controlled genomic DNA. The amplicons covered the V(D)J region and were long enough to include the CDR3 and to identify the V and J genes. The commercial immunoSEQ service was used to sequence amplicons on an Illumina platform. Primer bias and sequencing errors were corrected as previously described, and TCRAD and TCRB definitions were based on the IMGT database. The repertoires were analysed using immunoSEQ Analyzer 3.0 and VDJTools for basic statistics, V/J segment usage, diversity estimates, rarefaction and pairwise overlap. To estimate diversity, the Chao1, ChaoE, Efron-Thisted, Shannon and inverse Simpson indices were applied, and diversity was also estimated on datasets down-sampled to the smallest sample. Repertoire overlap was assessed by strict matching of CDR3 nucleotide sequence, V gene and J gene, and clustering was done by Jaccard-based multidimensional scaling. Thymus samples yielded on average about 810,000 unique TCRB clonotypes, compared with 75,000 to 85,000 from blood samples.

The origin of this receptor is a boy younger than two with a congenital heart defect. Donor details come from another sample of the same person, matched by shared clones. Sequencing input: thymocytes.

CDR3 region: CASSPGRDSSYEQYF. The sequenced DNA is TGTGCCAGCAGCCCAGGCCGGGACAGCTCCTACGAGCAGTACTTC. The chain links TRBV7-9 with TRBJ2-7; 7 junctional bases match TRBD1. Relative to germline, V is missing 5 bases and J is missing 0 bases, with 7 bases of the junction outside any gene match. The germline V gene encodes CDR1 SEHNR and CDR2 FQNEAQ (reference sequence). The CDR3 sequence holds 15 residues, the cysteine and phenylalanine included. CDR3 DNA only is kept here, 45 bases in frame from base 1.